This TCR beta chain was recovered during a study of T-cell reconstitution after alpha-beta-depleted transplantation in children. For this clonotype: Its antigen is unidentified.

Study results and limitations: Surviving recipient T cells and intrathymic progenitors accounted for some patients' high TCRbeta diversity at day 60.

Library preparation (for TCRbeta) was performed with unique molecular identifiers. TCRdb redid the calling of the PCR reads with MiXCR, one entry per CDR3 protein. The sample records about 130,000 distinct CDR3 sequences, about a tenth being singletons. In germline, CDR1 is DFQATT, CDR2 SNEGSKA (reference sequence). V lost 6 bases and J lost 5, with 17 bases in between. This CDR3 has 13 amino acids. The sequences come from PBMCs, mostly from graft donor cells, collected 180 days after TCRalphabeta/CD19-depleted stem cell transplant. The genes are TRBV20-1 and TRBJ2-7; a possible D gene is TRBD1 (6 bases). The TCR originated in a girl under three years old who had a stem cell transplant for combined immunodeficiency, so the T cells may come from the graft donor. The CDR3 is CSAMGHGYNEQYF. Written as DNA, the CDR3 is TGCAGTGCCATGGGACATGGGTATAACGAGCAGTACTTC.